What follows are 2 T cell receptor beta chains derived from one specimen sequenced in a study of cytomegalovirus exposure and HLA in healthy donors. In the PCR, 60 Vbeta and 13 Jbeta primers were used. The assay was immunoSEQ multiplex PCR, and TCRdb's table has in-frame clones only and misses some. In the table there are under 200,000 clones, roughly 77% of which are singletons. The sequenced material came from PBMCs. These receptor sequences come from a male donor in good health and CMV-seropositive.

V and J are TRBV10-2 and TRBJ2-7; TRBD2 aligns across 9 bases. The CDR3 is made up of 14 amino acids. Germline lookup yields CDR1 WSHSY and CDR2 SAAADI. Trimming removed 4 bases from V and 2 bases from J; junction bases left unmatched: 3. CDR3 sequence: CASSVTSGTYEQYF. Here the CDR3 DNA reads TGCGCCAGCAGTGTGACTAGCGGAACCTACGAGCAGTACTTC.

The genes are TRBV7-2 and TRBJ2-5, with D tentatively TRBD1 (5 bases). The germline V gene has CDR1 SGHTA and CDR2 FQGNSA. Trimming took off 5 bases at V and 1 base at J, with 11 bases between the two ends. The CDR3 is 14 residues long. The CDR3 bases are TGTGCCAGCAGCCTACAGGTGTTCCAAGAGACCCAGTACTTC. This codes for CASSLQVFQETQYF.